These T cell receptor beta chains were read from a single sample in a study of PD-L1 blockade in urothelial cancer. Clones were read by immunoSEQ multiplex PCR, and TCRdb kept only the in-frame ones, dropping some. The sample yields 29,000 or so clones, 87% seen once. The material sequenced was PBMCs, taken around atezolizumab (anti-PD-L1) treatment. The receptors shown here come from a man between 45 and 60 years old with urothelial cancer. Each CDR3 is given with its conserved first and last residue. D genes are given only for firm matches. Rows may omit the clone size; those that give it use once, few, many or a size class.

j_call	d_call	clone_size	v_call	cdr3_nt	cdr3_aa
TRBJ2-1	NA	NA	TRBV4-1	TGCGCCAGCAGCCACTCGGGACTTTCGTCGTTCTTC	CASSHSGLSSFF
TRBJ2-2	TRBD1	once	TRBV25-1	TGTGCCAGCAGACAGGGGCCCAACACCGGGGAGCTGTTTTTT	CASRQGPNTGELFF
TRBJ2-1	TRBD1	NA	TRBV6-5	TGTGCCAGCAGCTCCCGGACAGGTGGGGGTCGTGAGCAGTTCTTC	CASSSRTGGGREQFF
TRBJ1-2	NA	NA	TRBV18	TGTGCCAGCTCACCAGACAGGATCTATGGCTACACCTTC	CASSPDRIYGYTF
TRBJ2-1	NA	NA	TRBV27	TGTGCCAGCAGGAAACAGGACCGCAATGAGCAGTTCTTC	CASRKQDRNEQFF
TRBJ2-7	TRBD1	NA	TRBV7-9	TGTGCCATCCCCGGGACAGTTCCTGGCGAGCAGTACTTC	CAIPGTVPGEQYF
TRBJ2-6	TRBD1	once	TRBV19	TGTGCCAGTTATCAACAGGGGTCCGGGGCCAACGTCCTGACTTTC	CASYQQGSGANVLTF
TRBJ1-5	NA	NA	TRBV19	TGTGCCAGTAGTCTTTGGGCGGGGGGCAATCAGCCCCAGCATTTT	CASSLWAGGNQPQHF
TRBJ2-2	TRBD1	NA	TRBV4-3	TGCGCCAGCAGCCGAGGACAGGGAATCACCGGGGAGCTGTTTTTT	CASSRGQGITGELFF
TRBJ2-7	TRBD1	few	TRBV19	TGTGCCAGTACCGGGACAGGTATCCACGAGCAGTACTTC	CASTGTGIHEQYF
TRBJ1-2	NA	NA	TRBV2	TGTGCCAGCAGTGAAGGGGCCTCCTATGGCTACACCTTC	CASSEGASYGYTF
TRBJ2-3	NA	few	TRBV7-9	TGTGCCAGCAGCTTATCCTCCGGGAACACAGATACGCAGTATTTT	CASSLSSGNTDTQYF
TRBJ1-2	TRBD1	NA	TRBV10-3	TGTGCCATCAGCGACGGGACAGGGATGTCTAACTATGGCTACACCTTC	CAISDGTGMSNYGYTF
TRBJ1-1	TRBD1	NA	TRBV6-5	TGTGCCAGCAGTAGACAGGGCGAAGCTTTCTTT	CASSRQGEAFF
TRBJ1-6	NA	NA	TRBV6-6	TGTGCCAGCACCCCGGGACAAACTTATAATTCACCCCTCCACTTT	CASTPGQTYNSPLHF
TRBJ1-2	TRBD1	NA	TRBV5-6	TGTGCCAGCAGCTCTGTACAGACAGGGCCTAACTATGGCTACACCTTC	CASSSVQTGPNYGYTF